This T cell receptor (beta chain) appears in the sequencing data of a study of Ad26.COV2.S vaccination and SARS-CoV-2 variants. Background on the study: Into the muscle, Ad26.COV2.S was dosed once or twice, 56 days apart.

Trimming stripped 2 bases from V and 7 bases from J, with 27 bases between. This CDR3 contains 19 residues. Germline assignment: CDR1 SGHRS and CDR2 YFSETQ. Assay used: immunoSEQ multiplex PCR; TCRdb lists only in-frame clones, some missing. The sample lists roughly 420,000 clones, roughly nine tenths occurring once. Treatment described: over 15 received Ad26.COV2.S at low or high dose, single or two shots; about five received placebo; per-sample allocation not given. Day 63 after the first vaccine or placebo injection was the time point for sampling. Sample: peripheral blood, taken in a trial of Ad26.COV2.S vaccine versus placebo. The sequence was obtained from a person between 18 and 65 years old who received the Ad26.COV2.S COVID-19 vaccine or a placebo. The chain employs TRBV5-1 and TRBJ2-2, with D perhaps TRBD1 or TRBD2 (5 bases each). The CDR3 nucleotides read TGCGCCAGCAGCTTACGAACCCCGGGCTTCGGGACCTGGGGCGGGGAGCTGTTTTTT. Translating gives CASSLRTPGFGTWGGELFF.